Listed below are T cell receptor beta chains from one sample, sequenced in a study of T cell responses to AZD1222 COVID-19 vaccine. Only in-frame clones appear in the TCRdb table, and some are missing; sequencing was by immunoSEQ multiplex PCR. The data contain roughly 70,000 clones, 88% of them singletons. The sample consisted of peripheral blood, taken 28 days after the second dose of the MenACWY control vaccine. The receptors were gathered from an adult who received the MenACWY meningococcal vaccine as a control. Each CDR3 is given with its conserved first and last residue. D genes are given only for firm matches. Only part of the rows carry a size: once, few, many, or a class if the clone is expanded.

- | - | TRBJ1-2 | TRBV5-6 | 14 | TGTGCCAGCAGCTTGGATCCCGAACGACGGGGCTACACCTTC | CASSLDPERRGYTF
- | TRBD2 | TRBJ2-1 | TRBV19 | 14 | TGTGCCAGTAGTCCCCGCGAGGTAGCGGGAGCCCAGTTCTTC | CASSPREVAGAQFF
- | - | TRBJ1-4 | TRBV21-1 | 11 | TGTGCCAGCAGCAAGGATGAAAAACTGTTTTTT | CASSKDEKLFF
- | - | TRBJ1-2 | TRBV2 | 16 | TGTGCCAGCAGCCCGCCCCTGGGTTTGGTACACTATGGCTACACCTTC | CASSPPLGLVHYGYTF
- | - | TRBJ2-1 | TRBV9 | 16 | TGTGCCAGCAGCCGATTACAGGTTCCAACCTACAATGAGCAGTTCTTC | CASSRLQVPTYNEQFF
few | TRBD1 | TRBJ1-1 | TRBV18 | 17 | TGTGCCAGCTCACCGGCCGGGACAGGACAAGGGAACACTGAAGCTTTCTTT | CASSPAGTGQGNTEAFF
- | TRBD2 | TRBJ2-7 | TRBV28 | 12 | TGTGCCAGCACAACTAGCGATTACGAGCAGTACTTC | CASTTSDYEQYF
- | - | TRBJ2-2 | TRBV5-1 | 15 | TGCGCCAGCAGCTTGGGAGGTTTGGACACCGGGGAGCTGTTTTTT | CASSLGGLDTGELFF
- | - | TRBJ1-2 | TRBV6-5 | 15 | TGTGCCAGCAGTCACACGACCCCTACGAACTATGGCTACACCTTC | CASSHTTPTNYGYTF
once | - | TRBJ2-7 | TRBV6-5 | 15 | TGTGCCAGCAGTTACGATCGGAGTTCCGCCTACGAGCAGTACTTC | CASSYDRSSAYEQYF